The 22 T cell receptor beta chains presented below share a single source sample, sequenced in a study of cytomegalovirus exposure and HLA in healthy donors. A multiplex PCR was run with 60 Vbeta primers and 13 Jbeta primers. The protocol was immunoSEQ multiplex PCR, while the TCRdb copy is restricted to in-frame clones and leaves out a portion. This table has 95,000 to 100,000 clones, about 80% appearing once. The sample taken for sequencing was PBMCs. All receptors come from a man aged 35-49 years in good health and CMV-seronegative.

The V gene is TRBV5-1, the J gene TRBJ1-1, with D possibly being TRBD1 (6 bases). Trimming took off 2 bases at V and 4 bases at J, with 12 bases between the two ends. The CDR3 runs to 14 residues. Per germline, CDR1 SGHRS and CDR2 YFSETQ. The CDR3, as DNA: TGCGCCAGCAGCTTCAACAGGGAAGTCACTGAAGCTTTCTTT. Its protein product is CASSFNREVTEAFF.

This CDR3 reads CASSQQAPNTEAFF. CDR3 nucleotides: TGTGCCAGCAGCCAACAAGCCCCGAACACTGAAGCTTTCTTT. The rearrangement uses TRBV14 and TRBJ1-1, with D unclear. Per the germline V gene, CDR1 is SGHDN and CDR2 is FVKESK. CDR3 length: 14 amino acids. V gave up 2 bases and J gave up 1 base, with 8 bases separating them.

This clone has a handful of counts. The chain recombines TRBV4-1 with TRBJ2-3; perhaps TRBD1 as D (6 bases). V shed 1 base and J shed 0 bases, with 17 bases lying between them. Germline CDR1 and CDR2: MGHRA and YSYEKL. This CDR3 spans 18 amino acids. The CDR3 spells CASSQGQGLDLSTDTQYF. CDR3 nucleotides: TGCGCCAGCAGCCAAGGGCAGGGGTTAGACCTTAGCACAGATACGCAGTATTTT.

The chain uses TRBV7-9 and TRBJ1-3; a possible D gene is TRBD1 (5 bases). V was cut by 5 bases and J by 3 bases, with 11 bases left in between. Germline loops: CDR1 SEHNR, CDR2 FQNEAQ (reference sequence). This CDR3 is 14 amino acids long. This chain's CDR3 is CASSMSGHGNTIYF. CDR3 DNA: TGTGCCAGCAGCATGAGTGGACATGGAAACACCATATATTTT. The full variable domain, in which reference TRBV7-9 and TRBJ1-3 provide the parts outside the CDR3, is DTGVSQNPRHKITKRGQNVTFRCDPISEHNRLYWYRQTLGQGPEFLTYFQNEAQLEKSRLLSDRFSAERPKGSFSTLEIQRTEQGDSAMYLCASSMSGHGNTIYFGEGSWLTVV.

About this clone itself: One end of the junction varies from germline; a read error may be responsible. V is TRBV7-9 and J is TRBJ2-7, with D perhaps matching TRBD2 (7 bases). Germline V gives CDR1 SEHNR, CDR2 FQNEAQ (reference sequence). The CDR3 contains 14 residues. CDR3 protein: CSSSLLRGGYEQYF. CDR3 coding DNA: TGTTCCAGCAGCCTACTTAGGGGGGGCTACGAGCAGTACTTC.

CDR3 loop: CASSLLAGGPGTQYF. CDR3 coding DNA: TGTGCCAGCAGCTTGCTGGCGGGAGGGCCGGGGACCCAGTACTTC. This chain links TRBV11-2 with TRBJ2-5, with 9 nucleotides matching TRBD2. The ends lost 3 bases at V and 7 bases at J; junction bases unmatched: 9. This CDR3 has 15 amino acids. CDR1 SGHAT and CDR2 FQNNGV come from the germline V gene.

The V gene is TRBV7-3, the J gene TRBJ2-2, with D possibly being TRBD1 (6 bases). The ends were cut back, 5 bases at V and 1 base at J, with 8 bases in the middle. Germline-derived CDR1 and CDR2 are SGHTA and FQGTGA. The CDR3 covers 14 residues. This CDR3 reads CASSKGGNTGELFF. The CDR3 DNA follows: TGTGCCAGCAGCAAAGGGGGGAACACCGGGGAGCTGTTTTTT.

The genes are TRBV28 and TRBJ1-5, with D maybe TRBD1 (6 bases). Trimming took 6 bases from V and 5 from J, leaving 11 bases between them. Germline-derived CDR1 and CDR2 are MDHEN and SYDVKM. This CDR3 region has 13 residues. CDR3 sequence (DNA): TGTGCCAGCAGCACAGGGCCCGATCAGCCCCAGCATTTT. Residues: CASSTGPDQPQHF.

V gene TRBV6-1 combines with J gene TRBJ2-7, with 8 bases aligning to TRBD1. The J segment lost 9 bases and the V segment lost 6 bases, leaving 7 bases of the junction unmatched. Germline CDR1 is MNHNS and CDR2 is SASEGT. This CDR3 comprises 12 residues. CDR3 amino acids: CASRPQGAWQYF. In nucleotides, the CDR3 is TGTGCCAGCAGACCCCAGGGGGCTTGGCAGTACTTC.

The V gene is TRBV7-2, the J gene TRBJ2-1; the match to TRBD1 covers 8 bases. Germline values: CDR1 SGHTA, CDR2 FQGNSA. With 5 bases clipped from V and 8 bases from J, the junction kept 14 bases outside the gene matches. This CDR3 is built from 16 residues. The CDR3 protein is CASSTRTGRNGYEQFF. CDR3 bases: TGTGCCAGCAGCACCCGGACAGGGCGAAACGGCTATGAGCAGTTCTTC.

The chain couples TRBV4-3 to TRBJ2-3; 9 bases are a match to TRBD2. CDR1 and CDR2 (germline): LGHNA, YSLEER. The CDR3 has 17 residues. V lost 4 bases and J lost 0; bases outside the gene matches: 8. CDR3 residues: CASSLGLADYSTDTQYF. In DNA form, the CDR3 reads TGCGCCAGCAGCCTGGGACTAGCAGACTATAGCACAGATACGCAGTATTTT.

This chain links TRBV4-3 with TRBJ1-2; D remains ambiguous. The CDR3 has 13 amino acids. CDR1 is LGHNA and CDR2 is YSLEER in the germline V gene. V gave up 1 base and J gave up 5 bases, with 8 bases separating them. The DNA for the CDR3 is TGCGCCAGCAGCCAAGCCCAGTTATATGGCTACACCTTC. Translated: CASSQAQLYGYTF.

The V and J genes are TRBV5-1 and TRBJ2-3; 13 nucleotides agree with TRBD2. V was clipped by 0 bases and J by 1 base; unmatched bases: 2. This CDR3 spans 17 amino acids. CDR1 is SGHRS and CDR2 is YFSETQ in the germline V gene. The CDR3 DNA reads as TGCGCCAGCAGCTTGGGGACTAGCGGGAGAGGCACAGATACGCAGTATTTT. This gives the protein CASSLGTSGRGTDTQYF.

The chain couples TRBV29-1 to TRBJ1-4, with 9 bases that match TRBD1. The CDR3 is 13 residues long. Germline V gene sequence: CDR1 SQVTM, CDR2 ANQGSEA. V was clipped by 7 bases and J by 8 bases; unmatched bases: 8. The chain's CDR3 is CSAGTGKGEKLFF. In DNA form, the CDR3 reads TGCAGCGCCGGGACAGGGAAAGGCGAAAAACTGTTTTTT.

This clone was seen only once. The chain is built from TRBV28 and TRBJ2-5; 8 positions agree with TRBD1. Germline V gene sequence: CDR1 MDHEN, CDR2 SYDVKM. The CDR3 runs to 16 residues. The J segment lost 5 bases and the V segment lost 3 bases, leaving 11 bases of the junction unmatched. CDR3 sequence: CASSFSRTGSGETQYF. CDR3 bases: TGTGCCAGCAGTTTCTCTCGGACAGGGTCGGGGGAGACCCAGTACTTC. Looking up the rest from reference TRBV28 and TRBJ2-5 gives the full variable domain: DVKVTQSSRYLVKRTGEKVFLECVQDMDHENMFWYRQDPGLGLRLIYFSYDVKMKEKGDIPEGYSVSREKKERFSLILESASTNQTSMYLCASSFSRTGSGETQYFGPGTRLLVL.

The table lists this clone with a few counts. In nucleotides, the CDR3 is TGTGCCAGCAGCTTATCCCCGAGGGTTCAGCCCCAGCATTTT. Its translation: CASSLSPRVQPQHF. The V gene is TRBV7-2, the J gene TRBJ1-5; the D is unclear. The germline gives CDR1 SGHTA, CDR2 FQGNSA. The CDR3 covers 14 residues. With 2 bases removed from V and 6 bases from J, the gap between germline ends came to 11 bases.

This clone was picked up a small number of times. V is TRBV28 and J is TRBJ1-1; D is perhaps TRBD1 (5 bases). This CDR3 spans 11 amino acids. Germline V gene data show CDR1 as MDHEN and CDR2 as SYDVKM. V lost 11 bases to trimming and J lost 6 bases, with 13 bases between them. In DNA, the CDR3 is TGTGCCTGTGGGGCCGCCTCTGAAGCTTTCTTT. Translated: CACGAASEAFF.

The V call is TRBV30, the J call TRBJ2-7; TRBD1 matches 7 bases. J was trimmed by 0 bases and V by 0 bases; bases with no gene match: 2. The CDR3 sequence is 14 residues long. Per germline, CDR1 GTSNPN and CDR2 SVGIG (reference sequence). CDR3 bases: TGTGCCTGGAGTGTGGGGACAGCCTCCTACGAGCAGTACTTC. Protein product: CAWSVGTASYEQYF.

The CDR3 DNA follows: TGTGCCAGCCCCCCTACCGGGACAACAATCCTCCACGAGCAGTACTTC. Encoded protein: CASPPTGTTILHEQYF. The chain has TRBV28 and TRBJ2-7; D might be TRBD1 (6 bases). CDR1 MDHEN and CDR2 SYDVKM come from the germline V gene. Between the trimmed V and J ends, which lost 8 bases and 5 bases, there was a span of 25 bases. The length of the CDR3 is 16 residues.

The chain recombines TRBV7-3 with TRBJ2-2; 7 nucleotides align to TRBD1. CDR3 length: 19 residues. The V segment lost 5 bases and the J segment 7 bases; nucleotides outside the gene matches: 22. Germline values: CDR1 SGHTA, CDR2 FQGTGA. The CDR3 sequence is CASSPPNTALDRWDGELFF. The CDR3 DNA sequence: TGTGCCAGCAGCCCCCCCAACACAGCCTTGGACAGGTGGGACGGGGAGCTGTTTTTT.

The gene calls are TRBV2 and TRBJ2-5; perhaps TRBD1 as D (5 bases). TRBJ2-7 matches the DNA end more closely, so the J call is doubtful. Germline V lookup: CDR1 SNHLY, CDR2 FYNNEI. This CDR3 spans 16 amino acids. Here the CDR3 DNA reads TGTGCCAGCAGTGAAGCGGGGCAGGGCGTGGGGTACGAGCAGTACTTC. This translates into CASSEAGQGVGYEQYF.

This chain joins TRBV7-2 and TRBJ2-5, with D perhaps TRBD1 (5 bases). The CDR3 extends over 14 amino acids. CDR1 SGHTA and CDR2 FQGNSA come from the germline V gene. The V end was cut by 3 bases, the J end by 5 bases, with 13 bases between. Written as DNA, the CDR3 is TGTGCCAGCAGCTTCTTACTGGGGCGTGAGACCCAGTACTTC. Its translation is CASSFLLGRETQYF.